The next 2 T cell receptor beta chains were all read from a single sample in a study of CD8 T cells in ankylosing spondylitis. TCRdb passed the 5' RACE reads through MiXCR, listing each CDR3 protein once. The sample consists of under 250,000 distinct CDR3 sequences, under 35% of them appearing once. The sequenced sample was blood, either unsorted or a sorted T cell fraction (not recorded which). The receptors stem from a male donor with ankylosing spondylitis or in good health (not recorded which).

V is TRBV5-1 and J is TRBJ1-2; possibly TRBD1 for D (5 bases). The CDR3 is made up of 12 amino acids. Between the trimmed V and J ends, which lost 6 bases and 9 bases, there was a span of 15 bases. CDR1 is SGHRS, CDR2 YFSETQ, per germline. The CDR3 region has the DNA TGCGCCAGCACGATAAAAGGGGATAGCTACACCTTC. This sequence encodes CASTIKGDSYTF.

The V call is TRBV20-1, the J call TRBJ1-5, with D tentatively TRBD1 (5 bases). Trimming took 2 bases from V and 2 from J, leaving 13 bases between them. Germline-derived CDR1 and CDR2 are DFQATT and SNEGSKA (reference sequence). The CDR3 runs 15 residues. In DNA form, the CDR3 reads TGCAGTGCTAGACGGGGGGAGATTGGCAATCAGCCCCAGCATTTT. Translated: CSARRGEIGNQPQHF.